The 25 T cell receptor beta chains below all came from one sample that was sequenced in a study of CD8 T cells in Susac syndrome. Reverse transcription of about 0.5 to 1 ug RNA used random hexamers. TCRdb reprocessed the immunoSEQ multiplex PCR reads with MiXCR, giving one entry per CDR3 protein. Among 100,000 to 150,000 distinct CDR3 sequences listed, 85% to 95% were seen once. Sequencing was carried out using CD8+ T cells from PBMCs. The receptors here all came from a human donor with multiple sclerosis.

J is TRBJ1-2 and V is TRBV29-1; D is unresolved. This CDR3 contains 15 residues. V was shortened by 0 bases and J by 3 bases, with 14 bases between the two germline ends. Germline V gene data show CDR1 as SQVTM and CDR2 as ANQGSEA. The CDR3 region is CSVEEETPYDYGYTF. DNA for the CDR3: TGCAGCGTTGAAGAAGAGACCCCGTACGACTATGGCTACACCTTC.

This clonotype has just one count. The J gene is TRBJ1-4, the V gene TRBV19; a possible D gene is TRBD1 (5 bases). Germline values: CDR1 LNHDA, CDR2 SQIVND (reference sequence). This CDR3 contains 14 residues. Trimming took off 1 base at V and 7 bases at J, with 10 bases between the two ends. This chain's CDR3 is CASSIGLGTEKLFF. The CDR3, as DNA: TGTGCCAGTAGTATAGGTCTGGGGACTGAAAAACTGTTTTTT.

The chain carries TRBV28 and TRBJ2-3, with a possible D match to TRBD1 (6 bases). V lost 4 bases, J lost 3 bases, and 17 bases lay in between. The germline CDR1 and CDR2 sequences are MDHEN and SYDVKM. The CDR3 contains 16 residues. The CDR3 here is CASSSPRAGATDTQYF. CDR3 DNA sequence: TGTGCCAGCAGTTCCCCCCGGGCAGGGGCTACAGATACGCAGTATTTT.

The chain carries TRBV30 and TRBJ2-3; the D gene could be TRBD1 or TRBD2 (5 bases each). CDR1 and CDR2 (germline): GTSNPN, SVGIG (reference sequence). V dropped 5 bases and J dropped 0 bases, with 9 bases sitting between them. The CDR3 is 13 residues long. The CDR3 spells CAWFGASTDTQYF. The DNA of the CDR3 is TGTGCCTGGTTCGGGGCCAGCACAGATACGCAGTATTTT. Using reference TRBV30 and TRBJ2-3 for the parts outside the CDR3, the full variable domain is SQTIHQWPATLVQPVGSPLSLECTVEGTSNPNLYWYRQAAGRGLQLLFYSVGIGQISSEVPQNLSASRPQDRQFILSSKKLLLSDSGFYLCAWFGASTDTQYFGPGTRLTVL.

The chain joins TRBV20-1 to TRBJ1-1; no clear D gene. This CDR3 has 13 residues. V gave up 3 bases and J gave up 6 bases, with 14 bases separating them. Germline CDR1 is DFQATT and CDR2 is SNEGSKA (reference sequence). CDR3 region: CSASLRTGSEAFF. The DNA of the CDR3 is TGCAGTGCTAGTCTCCGTACGGGCTCTGAAGCTTTCTTT.

The chain employs TRBV18 and TRBJ2-1, with D perhaps matching TRBD2 (5 bases). CDR3 length: 13 amino acids. Germline V lookup: CDR1 KGHSH, CDR2 LQKENI. Trimming took off 5 bases at V and 2 bases at J, with 7 bases between the two ends. CDR3 sequence reads: CASSDGAYNEQFF. The CDR3 DNA sequence: TGTGCCAGCTCAGACGGGGCCTACAATGAGCAGTTCTTC.

This chain joins TRBV10-3 and TRBJ2-7, with a possible D match to TRBD2 (6 bases). The CDR3 loop spans 14 amino acids. Trimming cost V 2 bases and J 5 bases, with 13 bases left between them. Germline-derived CDR1 and CDR2 are ENHRY and SYGVKD. In DNA, the CDR3 is TGTGCCATCAGTGAGGGACGGGAGATCGACGAGCAGTACGTC. The encoded protein is CAISEGREIDEQYV.

The V and J genes are TRBV7-8 and TRBJ1-2, with 10 bases lining up with TRBD1. Germline V gene sequence: CDR1 SGHVS, CDR2 FQNEAQ. CDR3 length equals 11 residues. CDR3 sequence (DNA): TGTGCTGCGGGGACAGGGGTTGGCTACACCTTC. Translating it yields CAAGTGVGYTF.

The V call is TRBV3-1, the J call TRBJ2-7; no clear D. CDR3 size: 13 residues. Trimming shortened V by 6 bases and J by 3 bases, and 12 bases separated the two germline ends. Germline CDR1 reads LGHDT; CDR2 reads YNNKEL (reference sequence). Here the CDR3 DNA reads TGTGCCAGCAGTTGGAGAGGTATCTACGAGCAGTACTTC. Protein product: CASSWRGIYEQYF.

The chain has TRBV19 and TRBJ1-2, with 9 bases identical to TRBD1. Trimming at V came to 5 bases and at J to 1 base, leaving 5 bases not matched to a gene. CDR1 LNHDA and CDR2 SQIVND come from the germline V gene (reference sequence). The CDR3 extends over 15 amino acids. In DNA form, the CDR3 reads TGTGCCAGTAGTGAAACAGGGGGCAGTAACTATGGCTACACCTTC. Amino acids: CASSETGGSNYGYTF.

J is TRBJ2-7 and V is TRBV14; D remains unclear. The CDR3 extends over 12 amino acids. Trimming removed 2 bases at V and 3 bases at J, with 5 bases between. Germline lookup yields CDR1 SGHDN and CDR2 FVKESK. CDR3 amino acids: CASSQLGYEQYF. CDR3 nucleotides: TGTGCCAGCAGCCAATTGGGCTACGAGCAGTACTTC.

V usage is TRBV11-2 and J usage is TRBJ2-7; TRBD1 matches 7 bases. The CDR3 spans 14 residues. The V segment lost 1 base and the J segment 3 bases; nucleotides outside the gene matches: 3. Per the germline V gene, CDR1 is SGHAT and CDR2 is FQNNGV. CDR3: CASSLGGQLYEQYV. CDR3 coding DNA: TGTGCCAGCAGCTTAGGGGGACAGCTCTACGAGCAGTACGTC.

J is TRBJ2-7 and V is TRBV6-5; 8 positions agree with TRBD1. Germline V gene data show CDR1 as MNHEY and CDR2 as SVGAGI. The junction had 7 bases not matched to a gene; V was cut back by 5 bases and J by 4 bases. The CDR3 totals 14 residues. The CDR3 is CASSPGQGGYEQYF. The CDR3 DNA follows: TGTGCCAGCAGTCCCGGACAGGGTGGTTACGAGCAGTACTTC.

The gene calls are TRBV13 and TRBJ2-3, with 8 positions matching TRBD1. With 4 bases clipped from V and 5 bases from J, the junction kept 8 bases outside the gene matches. The CDR3 length is 15 residues. The V gene's germline CDR1 is PRHDT and CDR2 FYEKMQ (reference sequence). The DNA of the CDR3 is TGTGCCAGCAGCTCACGGACAGGGTCGAAAGATACGCAGTATTTT. This codes for CASSSRTGSKDTQYF.

The CDR3 DNA reads TGTGCCAGCAGCCCGTCACCCGGGACGCACACCGGGGAGCTGTTTTTT. This sequence encodes CASSPSPGTHTGELFF. The chain employs TRBV12-3 or TRBV12-4 and TRBJ2-2; the D gene could be TRBD1 or TRBD2 (5 bases each). The germline V and J ends were trimmed by 6 bases and 3 bases, with 17 bases remaining between them. The CDR3 has 16 amino acids.

Written as DNA, the CDR3 is TGTGCCAGCAGCTTGGCCAGGGCTACTAGCACAGATACGCAGTATTTT. This codes for CASSLARATSTDTQYF. The J gene is TRBJ2-3, the V gene TRBV5-6, with D possibly TRBD1 on 5 matching bases. V dropped 0 bases and J dropped 0 bases, with 11 bases sitting between them. The CDR3 contains 16 residues. Germline V gene data show CDR1 as SGHDT and CDR2 as YYEEEE.

The chain combines TRBV19 with TRBJ1-1, with a weak D call TRBD1 (5 bases). Germline lookup yields CDR1 LNHDA and CDR2 SQIVND (reference sequence). CDR3 length equals 15 residues. The germline V and J ends were trimmed by 1 base and 1 base, with 10 bases remaining between them. DNA for the CDR3: TGTGCCAGTAGTATAGTGGGGCACTCGAACACTGAAGCTTTCTTT. It translates to CASSIVGHSNTEAFF.

The table lists this clonotype with a count of one. As DNA, the CDR3 is TGCGCCAGCAGCCAGCTAGCGGGAGTAGTACAAAACATTCAGTACTTC. This encodes CASSQLAGVVQNIQYF. The J gene is TRBJ2-4, the V gene TRBV4-1; 10 nucleotides agree with TRBD2. Germline CDR1 reads MGHRA; CDR2 reads YSYEKL. There are 16 residues in the CDR3. Germline trimming cut 3 bases from V and 5 bases from J; bases unmatched to any gene: 7.

The chain joins TRBV12-3 or TRBV12-4 to TRBJ1-2; tentative D call: TRBD1 (5 bases). Trimming removed 6 bases from V and 8 bases from J, with 16 bases in between. There are 13 residues in the CDR3. The CDR3 DNA follows: TGTGCCAGCAGCCCAGGGTCGGGTCGCGGCTACACCTTC. Protein sequence: CASSPGSGRGYTF.

The sample holds one count of this clonotype. J is TRBJ2-1 and V is TRBV20-1; D is unclear. The CDR3 is 16 residues long. The V end lost 3 bases, the J end lost 0 bases, and 15 bases lay between the germline ends. Germline CDR1 is DFQATT and CDR2 is SNEGSKA (reference sequence). DNA of the CDR3: TGCAGTGCTAGCGCAGTATGGCGAAGCTCCTACAATGAGCAGTTCTTC. Its protein is CSASAVWRSSYNEQFF.

The rearrangement joins TRBV5-4 to TRBJ2-7; tentatively, D is TRBD1 (5 bases). The CDR3 loop spans 14 amino acids. CDR1 and CDR2 (germline): SGHNT, YYREEE (reference sequence). Trimming removed 4 bases from V and 2 bases from J, with 13 bases in between. For the CDR3, the DNA is TGTGCCAGCAGCCCGACAGCGATAACCTACGAGCAGTACTTC. Its translation is CASSPTAITYEQYF. The entire variable domain, with the rest obtained from reference TRBV5-4 and TRBJ2-7, is as follows: ETGVTQSPTHLIKTRGQQVTLRCSSQSGHNTVSWYQQALGQGPQFIFQYYREEENGRGNFPPRFSGLQFPNYSSELNVNALELDDSALYLCASSPTAITYEQYFGPGTRLTVT.

The rearrangement links TRBV5-1 to TRBJ2-4; D is perhaps TRBD2 (6 bases). CDR1 and CDR2 from the germline V gene are SGHRS and YFSETQ. The CDR3 extends over 15 amino acids. V lost 0 bases and J 8 bases, leaving 15 bases between the germline ends. The CDR3 protein is CASSLAGVEWDIQYF. CDR3 coding DNA: TGCGCCAGCAGCTTGGCGGGAGTAGAGTGGGACATTCAGTACTTC.

This clonotype was observed a single time. Germline and junction disagree at one end, which may indicate a read error. This sequence joins TRBV3-1 and TRBJ2-5, with D tentatively TRBD1 or TRBD2 (5 bases each). This CDR3 has 14 amino acids. Germline values: CDR1 LGHDT, CDR2 YNNKEL (reference sequence). CDR3 sequence: CASIQGTGLETQYF. CDR3 nucleotides: TGTGCCAGCATCCAAGGGACGGGGCTAGAGACCCAGTACTTC.

The V and J genes are TRBV18 and TRBJ2-4, with unresolved D. Per germline, CDR1 KGHSH and CDR2 LQKENI. Deletions cut 2 bases from V and 5 bases from J, with 4 bases between. The CDR3 runs to 12 residues. The CDR3 here is CASSPEENIQYF. CDR3 DNA sequence: TGTGCCAGCTCACCAGAAGAAAACATTCAGTACTTC. Combining the CDR3 with reference TRBV18 and TRBJ2-4 gives the whole variable domain NAGVMQNPRHLVRRRGQEARLRCSPMKGHSHVYWYRQLPEEGLKFMVYLQKENIIDESGMPKERFSAEFPKEGPSILRIQQVVRGDSAAYFCASSPEENIQYFGAGTRLSVL.

The chain couples TRBV27 to TRBJ2-1; 10 positions match TRBD1. J gave up 8 bases and V 5 bases, and 6 bases lay outside the gene matches. In germline, CDR1 is MNHEY, CDR2 SMNVEV (reference sequence). CDR3 length: 14 amino acids. CDR3 in DNA: TGTGCCAGCAGTATGACAGGGGGCGCGGATGAGCAGTTCTTC. It codes for CASSMTGGADEQFF.